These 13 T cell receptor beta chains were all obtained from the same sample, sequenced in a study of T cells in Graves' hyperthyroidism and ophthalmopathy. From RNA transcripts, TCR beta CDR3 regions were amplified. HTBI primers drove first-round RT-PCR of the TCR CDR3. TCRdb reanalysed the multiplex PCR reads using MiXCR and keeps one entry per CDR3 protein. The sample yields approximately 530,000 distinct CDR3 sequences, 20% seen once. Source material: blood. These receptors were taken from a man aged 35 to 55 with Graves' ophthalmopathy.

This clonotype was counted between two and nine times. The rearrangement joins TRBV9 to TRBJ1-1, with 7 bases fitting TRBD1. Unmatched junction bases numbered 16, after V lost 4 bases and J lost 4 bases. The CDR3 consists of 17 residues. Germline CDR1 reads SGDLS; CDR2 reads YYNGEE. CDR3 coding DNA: TGTGCCAGCAGCCGATCGGCCGGGACAGATTTTGGCACTGAAGCTTTCTTT. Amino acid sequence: CASSRSAGTDFGTEAFF.

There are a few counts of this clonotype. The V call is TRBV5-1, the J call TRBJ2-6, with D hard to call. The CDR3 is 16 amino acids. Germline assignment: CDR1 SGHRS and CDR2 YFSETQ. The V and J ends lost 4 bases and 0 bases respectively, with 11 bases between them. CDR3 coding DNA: TGCGCCAGCAGCACGTCGGGCCTCTCTGGGGCCAACGTCCTGACTTTC. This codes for CASSTSGLSGANVLTF.

The CDR3 spells CASRPGQSYGYTF. The CDR3 bases are TGTGCCAGCAGACCGGGACAGTCCTATGGCTACACCTTC. The chain employs TRBV28 and TRBJ1-2, with 7 bases lining up with TRBD1. J gave up 4 bases and V 6 bases, and 5 bases lay outside the gene matches. The CDR3 covers 13 residues. Germline CDR1 and CDR2: MDHEN and SYDVKM.

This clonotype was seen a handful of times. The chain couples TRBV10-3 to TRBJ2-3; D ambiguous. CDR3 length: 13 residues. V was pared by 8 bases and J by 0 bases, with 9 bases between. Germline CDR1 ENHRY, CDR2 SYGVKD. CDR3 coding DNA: TGTGCCATCGCCTTTACTAGCACAGATACGCAGTATTTT. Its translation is CAIAFTSTDTQYF.

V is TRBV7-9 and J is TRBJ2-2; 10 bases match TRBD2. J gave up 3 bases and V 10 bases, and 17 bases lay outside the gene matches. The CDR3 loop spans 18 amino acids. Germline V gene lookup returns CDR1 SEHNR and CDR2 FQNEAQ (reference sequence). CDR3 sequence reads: CANELFSGRIGYTGELFF. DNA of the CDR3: TGTGCCAACGAACTTTTTAGCGGGAGGATTGGGTACACCGGGGAGCTGTTTTTT.

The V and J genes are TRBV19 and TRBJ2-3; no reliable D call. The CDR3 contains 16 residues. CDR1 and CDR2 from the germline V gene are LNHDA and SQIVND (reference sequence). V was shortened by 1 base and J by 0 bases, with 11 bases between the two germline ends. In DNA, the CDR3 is TGTGCCAGTAGTATAGGAGTAAGGGAAAGCACAGATACGCAGTATTTT. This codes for CASSIGVRESTDTQYF.

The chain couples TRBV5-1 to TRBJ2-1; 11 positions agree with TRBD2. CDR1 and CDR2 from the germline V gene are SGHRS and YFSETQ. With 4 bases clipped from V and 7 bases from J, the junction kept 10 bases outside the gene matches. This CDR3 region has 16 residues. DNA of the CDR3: TGCGCCAGCAGCCCAAATAGCGGGGGGGGTTTGAATGAGCAGTTCTTC. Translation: CASSPNSGGGLNEQFF.

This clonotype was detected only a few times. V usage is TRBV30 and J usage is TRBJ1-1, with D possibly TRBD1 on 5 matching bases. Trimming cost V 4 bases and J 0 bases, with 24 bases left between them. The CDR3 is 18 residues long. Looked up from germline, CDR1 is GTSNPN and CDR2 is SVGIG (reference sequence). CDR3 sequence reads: CAWIDRVLIREMNTEAFF. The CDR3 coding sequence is TGTGCCTGGATAGATCGGGTCCTAATCAGGGAAATGAACACTGAAGCTTTCTTT.

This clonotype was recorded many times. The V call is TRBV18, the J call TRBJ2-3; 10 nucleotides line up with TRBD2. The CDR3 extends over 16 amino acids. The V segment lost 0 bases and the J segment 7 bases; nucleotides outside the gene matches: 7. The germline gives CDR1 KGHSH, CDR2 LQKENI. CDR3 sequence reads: CASSPPIAGGTHTQYF. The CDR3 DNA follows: TGTGCCAGCTCACCACCGATAGCGGGAGGAACTCATACGCAGTATTTT. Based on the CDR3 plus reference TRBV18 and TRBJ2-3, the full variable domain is NAGVMQNPRHLVRRRGQEARLRCSPMKGHSHVYWYRQLPEEGLKFMVYLQKENIIDESGMPKERFSAEFPKEGPSILRIQQVVRGDSAAYFCASSPPIAGGTHTQYFGPGTRLTVL.

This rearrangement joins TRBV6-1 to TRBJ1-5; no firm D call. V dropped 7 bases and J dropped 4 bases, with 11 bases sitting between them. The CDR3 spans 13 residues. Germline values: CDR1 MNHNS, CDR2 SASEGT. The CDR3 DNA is TGTGCCAGCATGGGGTTTTTGAATCAGCCCCAGCATTTT. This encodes CASMGFLNQPQHF.

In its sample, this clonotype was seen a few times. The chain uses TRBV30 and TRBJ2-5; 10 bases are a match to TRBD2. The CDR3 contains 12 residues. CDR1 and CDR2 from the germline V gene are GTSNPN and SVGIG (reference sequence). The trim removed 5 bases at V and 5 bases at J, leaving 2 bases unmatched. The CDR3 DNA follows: TGTGCCTGGGCTAGCGGGGGCGAGACCCAGTACTTC. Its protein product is CAWASGGETQYF.

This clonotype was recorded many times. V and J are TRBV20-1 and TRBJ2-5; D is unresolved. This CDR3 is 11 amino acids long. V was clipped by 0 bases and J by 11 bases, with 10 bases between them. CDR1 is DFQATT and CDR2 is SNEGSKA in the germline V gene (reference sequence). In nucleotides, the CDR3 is TGCAGTGCTAGAGATCTCGCAAGACAGTACTTC. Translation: CSARDLARQYF.

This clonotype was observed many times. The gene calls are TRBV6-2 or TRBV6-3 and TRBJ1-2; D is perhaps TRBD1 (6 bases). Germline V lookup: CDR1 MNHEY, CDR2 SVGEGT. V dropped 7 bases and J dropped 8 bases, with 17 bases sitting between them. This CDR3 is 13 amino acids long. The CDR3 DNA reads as TGTGCCAGCATCACGGACAGTCTCGGGGGCTACACCTTC. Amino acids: CASITDSLGGYTF.